This T cell receptor beta chain was recorded in a study of T-cell reconstitution after alpha-beta-depleted transplantation in children. This CDR3 is 16 amino acids long. After removal of 5 bases from V and 5 bases from J, the junction contained 8 bases not matched to a gene. Germline V gene sequence: CDR1 SGHVS, CDR2 FQNEAQ. Preparing the TCRbeta library involved the use of unique molecular identifiers. Each CDR3 protein is one row after TCRdb ran MiXCR on the PCR reads. The data hold a few hundred thousand distinct CDR3 sequences, with roughly a tenth observed a single time. The sequence was collected from a human donor who donated a stem cell graft to a child with acute myeloid leukemia. The rearrangement joins TRBV7-8 to TRBJ2-1, with TRBD2 identical over 11 bases. Sequences were derived from PBMCs from the stem cell graft donor, sampled from the stem cell graft. The chain's CDR3 is CASSPGLAVVNNEQFF. DNA of the CDR3: TGTGCCAGCAGCCCGGGACTAGCGGTGGTGAACAATGAGCAGTTCTTC.